The clone carrying this TCR beta chain was seen a few times. Its antigen remains unidentified. This record comes from a study of T-cell reconstitution after alpha-beta-depleted transplantation in children. Study results and limitations: Surviving recipient T cells and thymic progenitors accounted for the high day-60 TCRbeta diversity observed in some patients. Newly generated T cells supplied most T-cell counts and diversity one year post-transplant. There were reportedly several hundred expanded graft clones from which alpha-beta T cells came about two months after transplant.

Unique molecular identifiers were used to barcode this TCRbeta library. TCRdb re-called the PCR reads with MiXCR, one entry per CDR3 protein. The sample has hundreds of thousands of distinct CDR3 sequences; about 21% are singletons. The sequence was collected from a boy younger than two who had a stem cell transplant for acute myeloid leukemia, so the T cells may come from the graft donor. The sequences come from PBMCs, mostly from graft donor cells, collected 360 days after TCRalphabeta/CD19-depleted stem cell transplant.

The CDR3 region has the DNA TGTGCCAGCAGTTACTTGGACAGGGAGACCCAGTACTTC. This encodes CASSYLDRETQYF. The chain is built from TRBV6-5 and TRBJ2-5, with 7 nucleotides matching TRBD1. CDR1 and CDR2 from the germline V gene are MNHEY and SVGAGI. V lost 1 base to trimming and J lost 5 bases; unmatched junction nucleotides: 1. The CDR3 length is 13 residues.